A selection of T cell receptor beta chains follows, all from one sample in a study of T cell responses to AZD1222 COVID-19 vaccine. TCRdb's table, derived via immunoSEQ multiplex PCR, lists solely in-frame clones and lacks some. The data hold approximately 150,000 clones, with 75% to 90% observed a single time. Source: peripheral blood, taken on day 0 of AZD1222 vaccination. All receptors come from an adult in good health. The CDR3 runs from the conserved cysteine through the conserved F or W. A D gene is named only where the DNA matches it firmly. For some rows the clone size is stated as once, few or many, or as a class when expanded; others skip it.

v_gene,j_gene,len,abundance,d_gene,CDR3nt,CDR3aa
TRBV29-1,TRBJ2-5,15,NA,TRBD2,TGCAGCGTTAGAGGGACTAGCGGGAGTCAGGAGACCCAGTACTTC,CSVRGTSGSQETQYF
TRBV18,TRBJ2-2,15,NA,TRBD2,TGTGCCAGCTCACCGAGGCTAGCGGGGACCGGGGAGCTGTTTTTT,CASSPRLAGTGELFF
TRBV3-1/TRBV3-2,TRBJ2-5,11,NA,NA,TGTGCCAGCAGCCACAAAGAGACCCAGTACTTC,CASSHKETQYF
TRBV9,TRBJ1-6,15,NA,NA,TGTGCCAGCAGCACCCGGGACGGCTATAATTCACCCCTCCACTTT,CASSTRDGYNSPLHF
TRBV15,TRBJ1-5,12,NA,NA,TGTGCCACCAGCAGGGGTAATCAGCCCCAGCATTTT,CATSRGNQPQHF
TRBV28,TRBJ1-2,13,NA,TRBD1,TGTGCCAACCGAAAACAGGGGAAGGACGGCTACACCTTC,CANRKQGKDGYTF
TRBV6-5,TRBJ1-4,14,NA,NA,TGTGCCAGCAGTTACTCCGGGGGCGCAGGGAAACTGTTTTTT,CASSYSGGAGKLFF
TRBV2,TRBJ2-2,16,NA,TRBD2,TGTGCCCTGCCCTTAGCGGGAGGGCCCTACACCGGGGAGCTGTTTTTT,CALPLAGGPYTGELFF
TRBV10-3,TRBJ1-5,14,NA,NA,TGTGCCATCAGCGGGGCAGGTAGCAATCAGCCCCAGCATTTT,CAISGAGSNQPQHF
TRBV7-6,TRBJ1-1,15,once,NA,TGTGCCAGCAGCTTAGCGTTAGCCCTGATGACATCCGCTTTCTTT,CASSLALALMTSAFF
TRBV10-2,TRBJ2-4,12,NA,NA,TGCGCCAGCAGTGAAGCCAAAAACATTCAGTACTTC,CASSEAKNIQYF
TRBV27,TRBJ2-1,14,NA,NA,TGTGCCAGCAGTTCCCTGAGTTCTGGGAATGAGCAGTTCTTC,CASSSLSSGNEQFF
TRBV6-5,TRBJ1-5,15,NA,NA,TGTGCCAGCAGTTACGACGCCGTTAGCAATCAGCCCCAGCATTTT,CASSYDAVSNQPQHF
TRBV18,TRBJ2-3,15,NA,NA,TGTGCCAGCTCACCGGGGACGGCGTCAGGGTTTACGCAGTATTTT,CASSPGTASGFTQYF
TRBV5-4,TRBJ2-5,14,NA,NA,TGTGCCAGCAGCTTGTGGGGTCGATGGGAGACCCAGTACTTC,CASSLWGRWETQYF
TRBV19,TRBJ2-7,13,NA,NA,TGTGCCAGTACCGACGGAGGGGATTTGGAGCAGTACTTC,CASTDGGDLEQYF
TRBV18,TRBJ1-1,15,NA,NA,TGTGCCAGCTCACCTACCACGACAGTCTCTACTGAAGCTTTCTTT,CASSPTTTVSTEAFF
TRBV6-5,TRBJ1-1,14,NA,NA,TGTGCCAGCAATAAGAGGGCGTGGGGGGATGAAGCTTTCTTT,CASNKRAWGDEAFF
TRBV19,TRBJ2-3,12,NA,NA,TGTGCCAGTACCAGCCGAACAGATACGCAGTATTTT,CASTSRTDTQYF
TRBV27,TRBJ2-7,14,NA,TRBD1,TGTGCCAGCACTCCTAGGACAGGTTCCTACGAGCAGTACTTC,CASTPRTGSYEQYF
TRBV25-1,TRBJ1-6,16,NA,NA,TGTGCCAGCAGTGGGGAGGGGGTCTCCTATAATTCACCCCTCCACTTT,CASSGEGVSYNSPLHF
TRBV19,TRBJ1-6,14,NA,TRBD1,TGTGCCAGTAGTACCCAGGGGGATAATTCACCCCTCCACTTT,CASSTQGDNSPLHF
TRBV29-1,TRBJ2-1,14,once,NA,TGCAGCGTTGGAGGGGGGGCTCCGGGTAATGAGCAGTTCTTC,CSVGGGAPGNEQFF